Each of the 23 T cell receptor beta chains below was sequenced from the same sample in a study of cytomegalovirus exposure and HLA in healthy donors. The PCR had 60 Vbeta and 13 Jbeta primers. TCRdb keeps only in-frame clones here, not all; method: immunoSEQ multiplex PCR. The sample has roughly 180,000 clones; less than 85% are singletons. The sample consisted of PBMCs. Receptor source: a man aged 18-30 years in good health and CMV-seronegative.

V and J are TRBV9 and TRBJ2-2, with 10 bases fitting TRBD2. Trimming at V came to 3 bases and at J to 4 bases, leaving 6 bases not matched to a gene. The CDR3 length is 16 residues. Germline loops: CDR1 SGDLS, CDR2 YYNGEE. The CDR3 DNA is TGTGCCAGCAGCGCAAGCGGGAGGGCGGCCACCGGGGAGCTGTTTTTT. Translating it yields CASSASGRAATGELFF.

This chain connects TRBV27 to TRBJ2-1, with 9 bases lining up with TRBD2. CDR3 length: 16 residues. V shed 1 base, J shed 8 bases, and the junction held 9 bases outside the gene matches. Germline assignment: CDR1 MNHEY and CDR2 SMNVEV (reference sequence). CDR3 sequence (DNA): TGTGCCAGCAGTTTATATCCGACTAGCGGAGGGGATGAGCAGTTCTTC. Its translation is CASSLYPTSGGDEQFF.

This chain joins TRBV18 and TRBJ2-2; 9 bases line up with TRBD2. The CDR3 has 15 amino acids. V was clipped by 4 bases and J by 6 bases; unmatched bases: 6. Looked up from germline, CDR1 is KGHSH and CDR2 is LQKENI. CDR3: CASSRLADTAGELFF. DNA of the CDR3: TGTGCCAGCTCACGACTAGCGGACACGGCCGGGGAGCTGTTTTTT.

This clone was counted a single time. The CDR3 nucleotides are TGTGCCAGCAACGTTGGACCGGGACAGGGGGTTTTCGATGAGCAGTTCTTC. Its translation is CASNVGPGQGVFDEQFF. The rearrangement links TRBV28 to TRBJ2-1, with 11 bases that match TRBD1. Germline CDR1 and CDR2: MDHEN and SYDVKM. The CDR3 sequence is 17 residues long. J was trimmed by 8 bases and V by 7 bases; bases with no gene match: 16.

This clone was seen more than once but under ten times. The chain combines TRBV5-4 with TRBJ2-3; TRBD2 matches at 10 bases. The germline CDR1 and CDR2 sequences are SGHNT and YYREEE (reference sequence). The ends lost 0 bases at V and 0 bases at J; junction bases unmatched: 7. CDR3 length equals 18 residues. The CDR3 DNA is TGTGCCAGCAGCTTGGAACTAGCGGGGCGGCATAGCACAGATACGCAGTATTTT. This codes for CASSLELAGRHSTDTQYF.

The chain combines TRBV7-9 with TRBJ1-1; D possibly corresponds to TRBD1 (5 bases). From germline, CDR1 is SEHNR and CDR2 FQNEAQ (reference sequence). V was trimmed by 6 bases and J by 0 bases, leaving 8 bases between them. The CDR3 is made up of 13 amino acids. CDR3 amino acids: CASRSTVNTEAFF. CDR3 in DNA: TGTGCCAGCAGATCGACAGTGAACACTGAAGCTTTCTTT. The full variable domain, its missing parts supplied by reference TRBV7-9 and TRBJ1-1, is DTGVSQNPRHKITKRGQNVTFRCDPISEHNRLYWYRQTLGQGPEFLTYFQNEAQLEKSRLLSDRFSAERPKGSFSTLEIQRTEQGDSAMYLCASRSTVNTEAFFGQGTRLTVV.

V is TRBV7-9 and J is TRBJ1-3, with 10 bases identical to TRBD1. Germline V gene data show CDR1 as SEHNR and CDR2 as FQNEAQ (reference sequence). V dropped 4 bases and J dropped 2; count of bases not matched to a gene: 8. This CDR3 contains 17 residues. The DNA of the CDR3 is TGTGCCAGCAGCTCCCGGGACAGGGGAATGGCTGGAAACACCATATATTTT. Translating it yields CASSSRDRGMAGNTIYF.

The chain has TRBV5-4 and TRBJ2-3; a possible D gene is TRBD2 (5 bases). Germline assignment: CDR1 SGHNT and CDR2 YYREEE (reference sequence). The CDR3 runs 13 residues. The V gene lost 10 bases and the J gene lost 0 bases, with 12 bases spanning the gap. As DNA, the CDR3 is TGTGCCCACGGCGGCGGGAGCACAGATACGCAGTATTTT. As protein: CAHGGGSTDTQYF.

This clone was seen once. This sequence joins TRBV6-5 and TRBJ1-1; D not resolved. V shed 5 bases and J shed 4 bases, with 14 bases lying between them. CDR1 is MNHEY and CDR2 is SVGAGI in the germline V gene. This CDR3 spans 14 amino acids. CDR3 DNA: TGTGCCAGCAGTCACAGCTCCCCCGCCACTGAAGCTTTCTTT. This encodes CASSHSSPATEAFF.

This chain links TRBV5-6 with TRBJ2-5; the match to TRBD1 covers 7 bases. Germline CDR1 SGHDT, CDR2 YYEEEE. V lost 0 bases, J lost 4 bases, and 9 bases stayed unmatched. The CDR3 has 16 residues. The CDR3 DNA reads as TGTGCCAGCAGCTTGGGAGCATACGACAGGGCAGAGACCCAGTACTTC. It yields the protein CASSLGAYDRAETQYF.

This clone was detected only a few times. The chain uses TRBV6-5 and TRBJ2-7; TRBD1 matches at 7 bases. Trimming took 5 bases from V and 6 from J; bases not matched to a gene: 7. The CDR3 contains 13 residues. CDR1 is MNHEY and CDR2 is SVGAGI in the germline V gene. CDR3 sequence reads: CASSGRDRGEQYF. The DNA of the CDR3 is TGTGCCAGCAGTGGCCGGGACAGAGGCGAGCAGTACTTC.

This clone was seen only once. The chain couples TRBV5-6 to TRBJ1-5; D not resolved. Trimming took 3 bases from V and 0 from J, leaving 7 bases between them. The germline V gene encodes CDR1 SGHDT and CDR2 YYEEEE. The CDR3 spans 14 residues. The CDR3: CASSSGSSNQPQHF. The CDR3 nucleotides read TGTGCCAGCAGCTCTGGCTCTAGCAATCAGCCCCAGCATTTT.

V is TRBV9 and J is TRBJ2-7, with 7 bases that match TRBD2. Trimming at V came to 4 bases and at J to 2 bases, leaving 9 bases not matched to a gene. Germline V gives CDR1 SGDLS, CDR2 YYNGEE. The CDR3 has 15 residues. CDR3 nucleotides: TGTGCCAGCAGCCCCTACCGCGGGAGCGCCTACGAGCAGTACTTC. It specifies CASSPYRGSAYEQYF.

This rearrangement joins TRBV19 to TRBJ1-5, with TRBD1 matching 7 bases. Germline V gene lookup returns CDR1 LNHDA and CDR2 SQIVND (reference sequence). Trimming removed 1 base from V and 3 bases from J; junction bases left unmatched: 3. This CDR3 comprises 15 residues. The CDR3 coding sequence is TGTGCCAGTAGTATAGTAGGACAGGCCAATCAGCCCCAGCATTTT. This sequence encodes CASSIVGQANQPQHF. The variable domain in full, completed from reference TRBV19 and TRBJ1-5, reads DGGITQSPKYLFRKEGQNVTLSCEQNLNHDAMYWYRQDPGQGLRLIYYSQIVNDFQKGDIAEGYSVSREKKESFPLTVTSAQKNPTAFYLCASSIVGQANQPQHFGDGTRLSIL.

This chain uses TRBV29-1 with TRBJ2-7; 9 bases are shared with TRBD1. Germline trimming cut 6 bases from V and 7 bases from J; bases unmatched to any gene: 13. Germline V gene lookup returns CDR1 SQVTM and CDR2 ANQGSEA. The CDR3 has 14 amino acids. CDR3 region: CSVWGGTGIGEQYF. Here the CDR3 DNA reads TGCAGCGTGTGGGGGGGGACAGGGATAGGGGAGCAGTACTTC.

The J gene is TRBJ2-1, the V gene TRBV5-4; TRBD1 aligns across 7 bases. This CDR3 has 16 residues. V was clipped by 3 bases and J by 1 base; unmatched bases: 7. Germline V gene data show CDR1 as SGHNT and CDR2 as YYREEE (reference sequence). The DNA of the CDR3 is TGTGCCAGCAGCTCCGAGAGGGGGCAGTCCTACAATGAGCAGTTCTTC. Its translation: CASSSERGQSYNEQFF.

This rearrangement joins TRBV19 to TRBJ1-4; 9 nucleotides align to TRBD1. The CDR3 runs 14 residues. CDR1 and CDR2 from the germline V gene are LNHDA and SQIVND (reference sequence). Losses at the gene ends were 4 bases for V and 8 bases for J; bases not matched to a gene: 5. CDR3 DNA sequence: TGTGCCAGTAGTAGGACAGGGGCGGACGAAAAACTGTTTTTT. This sequence encodes CASSRTGADEKLFF.

This chain connects TRBV5-8 to TRBJ2-4; unclear D gene. Germline lookup yields CDR1 SGHTS and CDR2 YDEGEE. Deletions cut 1 base from V and 2 bases from J, with 7 bases between. CDR3 length: 14 residues. The CDR3 here is CASSLWSTKNIQYF. CDR3 sequence (DNA): TGTGCCAGCAGCTTGTGGAGTACCAAAAACATTCAGTACTTC.

The chain has TRBV6-6 and TRBJ2-5, with 9 bases that match TRBD2. Germline-derived CDR1 and CDR2 are MNHNY and SVGAGI (reference sequence). The CDR3 runs to 12 residues. V shed 11 bases, J shed 5 bases, and the junction held 6 bases outside the gene matches. CDR3 region: CAVAGEAETQYF. For the CDR3, the DNA is TGTGCCGTAGCGGGAGAGGCGGAGACCCAGTACTTC.

The genes are TRBV9 and TRBJ2-1; 13 nucleotides match TRBD2. This CDR3 spans 16 amino acids. Germline lookup yields CDR1 SGDLS and CDR2 YYNGEE. The V segment lost 1 base and the J segment 7 bases; nucleotides outside the gene matches: 5. The DNA of the CDR3 is TGTGCCAGCAGCGTAACCGGGACTAGCGGGACTAATGAGCAGTTCTTC. Amino acid sequence: CASSVTGTSGTNEQFF.

To note about this clone: The sample holds other DNA sequences that translate to the same CDR3. In DNA form, the CDR3 reads TGCGCCAGCAGCTTGGACTTAAATGAGCAGTTCTTC. Amino acid sequence: CASSLDLNEQFF. The chain has TRBV5-1 and TRBJ2-1; no clear D gene. CDR1 and CDR2 from the germline V gene are SGHRS and YFSETQ. The germline V and J ends were trimmed by 0 bases and 7 bases, with 5 bases remaining between them. The CDR3 sequence is 12 residues long.

The V gene is TRBV11-2, the J gene TRBJ2-7; a possible D gene is TRBD2 (5 bases). Germline-derived CDR1 and CDR2 are SGHAT and FQNNGV. V lost 3 bases and J 0 bases, leaving 9 bases between the germline ends. The CDR3 totals 14 residues. The DNA for the CDR3 is TGTGCCAGCAGCTTCCGGGATGCCTCCTACGAGCAGTACTTC. This gives the protein CASSFRDASYEQYF.

CDR3 sequence: CASTKGTRADTQYF. The CDR3 DNA sequence: TGTGCCAGCACCAAAGGGACTAGGGCAGATACGCAGTATTTT. J is TRBJ2-3 and V is TRBV6-5; TRBD2 aligns across 8 bases. This CDR3 spans 14 amino acids. Germline V gene data show CDR1 as MNHEY and CDR2 as SVGAGI. The ends lost 7 bases at V and 4 bases at J; junction bases unmatched: 7.